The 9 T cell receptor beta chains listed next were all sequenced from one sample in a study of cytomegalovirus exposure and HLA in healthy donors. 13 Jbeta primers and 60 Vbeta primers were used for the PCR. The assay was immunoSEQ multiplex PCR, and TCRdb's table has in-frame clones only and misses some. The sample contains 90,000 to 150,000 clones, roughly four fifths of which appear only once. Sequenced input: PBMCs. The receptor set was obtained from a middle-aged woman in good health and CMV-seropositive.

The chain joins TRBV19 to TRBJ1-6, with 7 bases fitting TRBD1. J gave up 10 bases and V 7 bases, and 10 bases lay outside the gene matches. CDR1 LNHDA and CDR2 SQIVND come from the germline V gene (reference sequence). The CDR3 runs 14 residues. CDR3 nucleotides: TGTGCCAGTAATCCGGGACAGCGACGATCACCCCTCCACTTT. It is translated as CASNPGQRRSPLHF.

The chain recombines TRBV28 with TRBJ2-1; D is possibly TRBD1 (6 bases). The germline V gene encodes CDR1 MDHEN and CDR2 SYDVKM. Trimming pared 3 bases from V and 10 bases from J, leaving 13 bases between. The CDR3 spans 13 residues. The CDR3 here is CASSFPGEDEQFF. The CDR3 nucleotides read TGTGCCAGCAGTTTCCCAGGGGAAGACGAGCAGTTCTTC.

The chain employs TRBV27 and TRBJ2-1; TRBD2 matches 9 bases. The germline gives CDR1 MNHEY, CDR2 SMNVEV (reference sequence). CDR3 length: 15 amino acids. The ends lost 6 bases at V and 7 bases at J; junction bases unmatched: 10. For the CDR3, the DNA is TGTGCCAGCAGCCCTGGGACTAGCCCGAATAATGAGCAGTTCTTC. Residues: CASSPGTSPNNEQFF.

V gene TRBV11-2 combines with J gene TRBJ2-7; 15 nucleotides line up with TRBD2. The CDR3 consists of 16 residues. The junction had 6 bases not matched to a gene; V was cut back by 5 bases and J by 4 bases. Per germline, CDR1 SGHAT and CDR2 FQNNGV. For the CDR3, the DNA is TGTGCCAGCAGCCGGACTAGCGGGGGGGCCAGGTACGAGCAGTACTTC. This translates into CASSRTSGGARYEQYF.

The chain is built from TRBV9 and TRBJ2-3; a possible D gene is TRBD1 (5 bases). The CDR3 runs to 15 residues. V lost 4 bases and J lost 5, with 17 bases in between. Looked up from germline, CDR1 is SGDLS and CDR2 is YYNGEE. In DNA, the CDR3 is TGTGCCAGCAGCCCCCCCCTGGGGCAAGAAGATACGCAGTATTTT. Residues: CASSPPLGQEDTQYF.

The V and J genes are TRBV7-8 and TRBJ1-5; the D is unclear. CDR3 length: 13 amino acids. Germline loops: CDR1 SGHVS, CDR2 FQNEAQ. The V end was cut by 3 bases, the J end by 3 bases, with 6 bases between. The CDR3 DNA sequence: TGTGCCAGCAGCTTGGCCCTCAATCAGCCCCAGCATTTT. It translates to CASSLALNQPQHF.

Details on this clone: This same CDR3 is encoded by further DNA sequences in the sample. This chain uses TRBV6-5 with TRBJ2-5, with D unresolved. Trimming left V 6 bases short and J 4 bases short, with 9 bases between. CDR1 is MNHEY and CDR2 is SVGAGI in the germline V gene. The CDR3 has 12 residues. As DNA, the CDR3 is TGTGCCAGCAGCCCCGGTGTAGAGACCCAGTACTTC. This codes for CASSPGVETQYF.

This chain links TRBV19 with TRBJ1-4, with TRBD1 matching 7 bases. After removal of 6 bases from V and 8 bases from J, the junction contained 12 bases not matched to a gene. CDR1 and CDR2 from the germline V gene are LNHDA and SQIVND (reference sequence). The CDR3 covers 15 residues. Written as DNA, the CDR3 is TGTGCCAGTAGGCCTACCGGGACAGTGGGGGAAAAACTGTTTTTT. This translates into CASRPTGTVGEKLFF.

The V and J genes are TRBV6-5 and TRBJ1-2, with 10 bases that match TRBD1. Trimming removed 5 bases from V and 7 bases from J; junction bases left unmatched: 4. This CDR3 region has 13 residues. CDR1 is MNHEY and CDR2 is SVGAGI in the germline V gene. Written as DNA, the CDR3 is TGTGCCAGCAGTCCAGACAGGGGGCTTGGCTACACCTTC. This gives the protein CASSPDRGLGYTF.